This entry lists 25 T cell receptor beta chains sequenced from one sample in a study of post-analysis software for immune sequencing data. Study-level points and caveats: Controls had lower frequencies than patients of 4 or 5 TRBV segments, which included TRBV5-6, TRBV5-1 and TRBV20-1.

Unique-molecular-identifier-tagged TCR beta cDNA libraries were used. TCRdb called the PCR reads again in MiXCR, with one record for every CDR3 protein. The table has 450,000 to 700,000 distinct CDR3 sequences, around 47% seen once. No antigen has been assigned to these receptors. Sequenced material: blood. These receptors came from a girl aged 5 to 17 with multiple sclerosis.

The chain is built from TRBV10-3 and TRBJ2-1; 10 nucleotides align to TRBD2. CDR3 length equals 12 residues. The junction had 7 bases not matched to a gene; V was cut back by 5 bases and J by 15 bases. CDR1 and CDR2 (germline): ENHRY, SYGVKD. The CDR3 reads CAISLTGTSVFF. In DNA form, the CDR3 reads TGTGCCATCAGTTTAACCGGGACTAGCGTGTTCTTC.

The chain is built from TRBV6-5 and TRBJ2-1; D gene unclear. This CDR3 contains 16 residues. Trimming stripped 6 bases from V and 5 bases from J, with 20 bases between. The germline gives CDR1 MNHEY, CDR2 SVGAGI. CDR3 sequence: CASRYGPNSRDNEQFF. The CDR3 DNA reads as TGTGCCAGCAGGTACGGGCCCAACTCAAGGGACAATGAGCAGTTCTTC.

This clonotype occurred a few times. This chain uses TRBV5-5 with TRBJ2-7, with D tentatively TRBD1 (8 bases). The CDR3 has 17 residues. Germline values: CDR1 SGHKS, CDR2 YYEKEE (reference sequence). V was pared by 0 bases and J by 0 bases, with 16 bases between. CDR3 nucleotides: TGTGCCAGCAGCTTGGCCAGACAGGGGACTATCTCCTACGAGCAGTACTTC. It encodes CASSLARQGTISYEQYF.

This clonotype was picked up a small number of times. J is TRBJ2-1 and V is TRBV10-3; 13 nucleotides agree with TRBD2. The germline V gene has CDR1 ENHRY and CDR2 SYGVKD. V lost 7 bases to trimming and J lost 0 bases; unmatched junction nucleotides: 9. The CDR3 runs to 18 residues. This chain's CDR3 is CAIKSGTSGASSYNEQFF. In DNA form, the CDR3 reads TGTGCCATCAAATCCGGGACTAGCGGGGCGAGCTCCTACAATGAGCAGTTCTTC.

The chain couples TRBV12-3 or TRBV12-4 to TRBJ2-5; TRBD2 might be the D (5 bases). This CDR3 has 15 residues. Trimming pared 1 base from V and 5 bases from J, leaving 14 bases between. The CDR3 DNA reads as TGTGCCAGCAGTTTAGGAGGGTGGGTAGGGGAGACCCAGTACTTC. Its protein product is CASSLGGWVGETQYF.

Details on this clonotype: One junction end disagrees with the germline gene, perhaps due to a read error. The rearrangement uses TRBV7-3 and TRBJ2-3, with D perhaps TRBD1 (5 bases). The germline V gene encodes CDR1 SGHTA and CDR2 FQGTGA. This CDR3 has 14 residues. CDR3 in DNA: TGTGCCAGCAGCTTAGGTGGCAGCACAGGTACGCAGTATTTT. Protein product: CASSLGGSTGTQYF.

The gene calls are TRBV28 and TRBJ1-5, with D possibly matching TRBD1 (5 bases). The CDR3 length is 14 residues. Trimming cost V 7 bases and J 6 bases, with 16 bases left between them. Germline assignment: CDR1 MDHEN and CDR2 SYDVKM. The CDR3 DNA follows: TGTGCCAGCATTTCGACGGGGGGTTTTCAGCCCCAGCATTTT. Translating it yields CASISTGGFQPQHF.

Only a few counts were recorded for this clonotype. This chain joins TRBV6-6 and TRBJ2-7, with a possible D match to TRBD1 (8 bases). CDR1 MNHNY and CDR2 SVGAGI come from the germline V gene (reference sequence). CDR3 length equals 14 residues. V was trimmed by 7 bases and J by 2 bases, leaving 15 bases between them. The chain's CDR3 is CASTGGTGTYEQYF. CDR3 bases: TGTGCCAGCACCGGGGGGACAGGTACCTACGAGCAGTACTTC.

The chain joins TRBV4-1 to TRBJ2-7, with 7 nucleotides matching TRBD1. Germline CDR1 reads MGHRA; CDR2 reads YSYEKL. Losses at the gene ends were 0 bases for V and 2 bases for J; bases not matched to a gene: 7. This CDR3 region has 16 residues. CDR3: CASSQETGAVPYEQYF. The DNA of the CDR3 is TGCGCCAGCAGCCAAGAAACAGGGGCCGTCCCCTACGAGCAGTACTTC.

The V gene is TRBV4-1, the J gene TRBJ2-7; tentatively, D is TRBD1 or TRBD2 (6 bases each). The J call may be in error: the DNA end matches TRBJ2-5 better. Germline V gene data show CDR1 as MGHRA and CDR2 as YSYEKL. The CDR3 has 17 amino acids. This CDR3 is CASSQPVSRGPGETQYF. CDR3 nucleotide sequence: TGCGCCAGCAGCCAACCGGTGAGTCGGGGGCCGGGAGAGACCCAGTACTTC.

The V gene is TRBV12-3 or TRBV12-4, the J gene TRBJ2-1, with D tentatively TRBD2 (5 bases). Trimming left V 5 bases short and J 6 bases short, with 20 bases between. CDR3 size: 16 residues. The CDR3 sequence: CASSISGEDLRNEQFF. DNA for the CDR3: TGTGCCAGCAGTATAAGCGGAGAGGACTTACGCAATGAGCAGTTCTTC.

The chain combines TRBV10-3 with TRBJ2-1, with TRBD2 identical over 15 bases. V lost 3 bases to trimming and J lost 10 bases; unmatched junction nucleotides: 4. This CDR3 has 15 amino acids. CDR1 and CDR2 (germline): ENHRY, SYGVKD. This CDR3 is CAISEPGLAGGEQFF. The CDR3 region has the DNA TGTGCCATCAGTGAACCGGGACTAGCGGGGGGAGAGCAGTTCTTC.

The chain joins TRBV5-1 to TRBJ2-7; TRBD2 matches at 8 bases. The length of the CDR3 is 14 residues. Germline CDR1 and CDR2: SGHRS and YFSETQ. Trimming cost V 4 bases and J 2 bases; bases outside gene matches: 5. The CDR3 protein is CASSPGRGPYEQYF. The CDR3 DNA is TGCGCCAGCAGCCCCGGGAGGGGACCCTACGAGCAGTACTTC.

The chain joins TRBV24-1 to TRBJ2-1, with D possibly matching TRBD1 (6 bases). This CDR3 spans 16 amino acids. Looked up from germline, CDR1 is KGHDR and CDR2 is SFDVKD. V gave up 2 bases and J gave up 8 bases, with 18 bases separating them. The DNA for the CDR3 is TGTGCCACCAGTGATTCACAATCCCACAGGGTAGATGAGCAGTTCTTC. Its translation: CATSDSQSHRVDEQFF.

V usage is TRBV3-1 and J usage is TRBJ2-1; 9 bases are shared with TRBD2. V lost 3 bases to trimming and J lost 6 bases; unmatched junction nucleotides: 3. This CDR3 has 14 residues. Germline CDR1 reads LGHDT; CDR2 reads YNNKEL (reference sequence). The CDR3 DNA reads as TGTGCCAGCAGCCAGCCGGGACTAGCCAATGAGCAGTTCTTC. It codes for CASSQPGLANEQFF.

This clonotype was counted a few times. The genes are TRBV12-3 or TRBV12-4 and TRBJ2-5, with TRBD1 as a possible D gene (7 bases). V lost 5 bases and J 4 bases, leaving 17 bases between the germline ends. The CDR3 is 15 residues long. DNA of the CDR3: TGTGCCAGCAGTCATAGACAGGGAGGAGGAGAGACCCAGTACTTC. Translation gives CASSHRQGGGETQYF.

This clonotype was picked up a small number of times. The chain couples TRBV5-5 to TRBJ2-7; 12 bases match TRBD2. The V gene's germline CDR1 is SGHKS and CDR2 YYEKEE (reference sequence). Losses at the gene ends were 4 bases for V and 3 bases for J; bases not matched to a gene: 8. The CDR3 length is 16 residues. CDR3 DNA: TGTGCCAGCAGCCGGACTAGCGGGAACAACTACTACGAGCAGTACTTC. Its protein is CASSRTSGNNYYEQYF.

This clonotype was picked up a small number of times. The genes are TRBV6-5 and TRBJ2-7; no definite D call. Germline values: CDR1 MNHEY, CDR2 SVGAGI. Between the trimmed V and J ends, which lost 2 bases and 3 bases, there was a span of 11 bases. This CDR3 spans 14 amino acids. DNA for the CDR3: TGTGCCAGCAGTTACCTCATGGACGGCTACGAGCAGTACTTC. Translated: CASSYLMDGYEQYF.

V gene TRBV9 combines with J gene TRBJ2-4, with 7 nucleotides matching TRBD2. Matching the DNA end better, TRBJ2-7 makes the J call doubtful. The length of the CDR3 is 14 residues. Germline values: CDR1 SGDLS, CDR2 YYNGEE. CDR3 DNA: TGTGCCAGCAGCGTAGAGGGACTAACTTACGAGCAGTACTTC. This codes for CASSVEGLTYEQYF.

The chain carries TRBV19 and TRBJ2-5, with a possible D match to TRBD2 (5 bases). V lost 9 bases and J 2 bases, leaving 13 bases between the germline ends. The CDR3 consists of 13 residues. Looked up from germline, CDR1 is LNHDA and CDR2 is SQIVND (reference sequence). DNA of the CDR3: TGTGCCAGCCGGGATAACCGTCAAGAGACCCAGTACTTC. Its translation is CASRDNRQETQYF.

The chain couples TRBV5-8 to TRBJ2-1, with D hard to call. The CDR3 runs 13 residues. The ends were cut back, 4 bases at V and 8 bases at J, with 13 bases in the middle. Germline CDR1 SGHTS, CDR2 YDEGEE. The CDR3 DNA follows: TGTGCCAGCAGCCTCCGTGGTATCTATGAGCAGTTCTTC. Translated: CASSLRGIYEQFF.

This sequence joins TRBV20-1 and TRBJ2-7, with D perhaps matching TRBD2 (6 bases). The CDR3 extends over 15 amino acids. Per the germline V gene, CDR1 is DFQATT and CDR2 is SNEGSKA (reference sequence). V lost 6 bases and J lost 7, with 25 bases in between. The CDR3 loop reads CSAKTPGGGLREQYF. The CDR3 nucleotides are TGCAGTGCCAAGACCCCCGGGGGAGGACTACGGGAGCAGTACTTC.

This clonotype has only one observation. This chain links TRBV12-3 or TRBV12-4 with TRBJ1-1; no clear D. The CDR3 extends over 14 amino acids. V shed 7 bases and J shed 1 base, with 13 bases lying between them. This CDR3 reads CASTHSPTNTEAFF. CDR3 DNA: TGTGCCAGCACCCACAGCCCCACGAACACTGAAGCTTTCTTT.

This clonotype has just one count. The chain couples TRBV10-3 to TRBJ2-7, with 11 bases matching TRBD2. The CDR3 loop spans 15 amino acids. The V gene's germline CDR1 is ENHRY and CDR2 SYGVKD. With V trimmed by 0 bases and J by 3 bases, 1 base remained unmatched. CDR3 amino acids: CAISESGTSGYEQYF. The DNA for the CDR3 is TGTGCCATCAGTGAGTCGGGGACTAGCGGCTACGAGCAGTACTTC.

The V gene is TRBV7-2, the J gene TRBJ2-4; the D is unclear. This CDR3 region has 12 residues. With 4 bases removed from V and 5 bases from J, the gap between germline ends came to 6 bases. Germline V gene lookup returns CDR1 SGHTA and CDR2 FQGNSA. CDR3 DNA: TGTGCCAGCAGCTCCACAGAAAACATTCAGTACTTC. Translating gives CASSSTENIQYF.